This T cell receptor beta chain is from a study of blood T cell repertoires in COVID-19. Looking at the study overall: Samples representing acute and convalescent COVID-19 were sourced from the United States, Italy and Spain. T cells, B-cell-depleted T cells, or PBMCs supplied cDNA or gDNA.

Germline V gene lookup returns CDR1 MNHEY and CDR2 SVGAGI. V lost 6 bases to trimming and J lost 4 bases, with 15 bases between them. This CDR3 is built from 14 residues. In the authors' workflow: Amplification of reference gene primers was used by the study to estimate nucleated cell counts. Sequenced by immunoSEQ multiplex PCR; TCRdb stores in-frame clones only, minus some. Clone size and V and J calls were adopted from that table, with D and trimming inferred from the DNA. The data show 120,000 to 150,000 clones, with 65% to 80% seen just once and roughly 15% held by the top ten. Sequenced material: peripheral blood. This clonotype was obtained from a man aged 45 to 65 with acute or convalescent COVID-19. The chain combines TRBV6-5 with TRBJ1-2; perhaps TRBD1 as D (6 bases). This chain's CDR3 is CASSRTGLAYGYTF. CDR3 sequence (DNA): TGTGCCAGCAGCCGAACAGGGCTAGCCTATGGCTACACCTTC.